The entry below gives a single TCR beta chain sequence along with its context. What it binds is not known. The source of the sample is a study of vaccination effects on CD4 cells after COVID-19. Findings and caveats of the study: Early post-infection timepoints were missing from the study, which also had few convalescent patients.

The CDR3 is made up of 13 amino acids. J was trimmed by 5 bases and V by 7 bases; bases with no gene match: 3. Germline lookup yields CDR1 ENHRY and CDR2 SYGVKD. Sequencing used immunoSEQ multiplex PCR; TCRdb keeps in-frame clones, though not all of them. The sample yields around 47,000 clones, around 70% seen once. It was after nine to ten days of culture that CD4+ T cells were isolated. Vaccine administered to participants consisted of two doses of either BNT162b2 or mRNA-1273. Previously uninfected by SARS-CoV-2, the vaccine recipients also showed negative nucleocapsid antibodies. Days 3 and 7 were when half the medium was replaced with IL-2 medium.

The specimen was CD4+ T cells from PBMCs cultured without peptide, collected after COVID-19 vaccination. The receptor was isolated from a human donor who received a COVID-19 vaccine. The chain links TRBV10-3 to TRBJ1-5, with 9 positions matching TRBD1. This chain's CDR3 is CAIKGQGDQPQHF. The CDR3 DNA reads as TGTGCCATCAAGGGACAGGGTGATCAGCCCCAGCATTTT.